These 2 T cell receptor beta chains share one sample of origin, sequenced in a study of shared clonotypes between healthy human individuals. Naive CD8 isolation took CD45RO-negative cells positively selected for CCR7 and excluded terminally differentiated effector memory CD45RA+ cells. Sequencing used immunoSEQ multiplex PCR; TCRdb keeps in-frame clones, though not all of them. The repertoire holds millions of clones, with roughly 94% as singletons. The sequenced sample consisted of naive CD8+ T cells sorted from blood. These receptors all stem from a man aged 18 to 29 in good health.

The V call is TRBV4-1, the J call TRBJ1-3; D is ambiguous. The CDR3 consists of 15 residues. V was shortened by 0 bases and J by 3 bases, with 9 bases between the two germline ends. Germline loops: CDR1 MGHRA, CDR2 YSYEKL. Here the CDR3 DNA reads TGCGCCAGCAGCCAAGATGGAGGGTATGGAAACACCATATATTTT. Its translation: CASSQDGGYGNTIYF.

V gene TRBV27 combines with J gene TRBJ1-2; unclear D gene. Germline CDR1 MNHEY, CDR2 SMNVEV (reference sequence). The CDR3 is made up of 16 amino acids. Trimming shortened V by 3 bases and J by 3 bases, and 17 bases separated the two germline ends. The CDR3 nucleotides read TGTGCCAGCAGTTTTAACCCGGCTTTTGCGTACTATGGCTACACCTTC. It encodes CASSFNPAFAYYGYTF.